This T cell receptor (beta chain) is from a study of beta chain features in type 1 diabetes. Overall study findings and caveats: When Type 1 diabetes patients were examined, their TCRB CDR3s proved moderately but significantly shorter in all four CD4+ subsets.

The ends lost 4 bases at V and 2 bases at J; junction bases unmatched: 2. Germline-derived CDR1 and CDR2 are SGHVS and FNYEAQ. The CDR3 runs to 14 residues. Details on this clone: Its cognate antigen is unknown.

TCRB transcripts that were expressed got sequenced, as all of the isolated RNA had been reverse transcribed. The data were produced by immunoSEQ multiplex PCR, yet TCRdb's version contains in-frame clones alone and is incomplete. In the table there are about 150,000 clones, over 9.5% of which are singletons. The sequence was obtained from a man aged 18-30 years in good health. The rearrangement uses TRBV7-6 and TRBJ2-7, with 10 nucleotides matching TRBD2. Sequencing was performed on naive CD4+ T cells from blood. The chain's CDR3 is CASSSSGGTYEQYF. CDR3 DNA: TGTGCCAGCAGCTCTAGCGGGGGAACCTACGAGCAGTACTTC.